Shown below are 5 T cell receptor beta chains from a single sample sequenced in a study of blood T cell repertoires in COVID-19. Produced via immunoSEQ multiplex PCR; TCRdb's table is partial and in-frame only. The sample carries 150,000 to 200,000 clones, about nine tenths recorded once. Sequenced: peripheral blood. These receptors were obtained from a man younger than 35 who had recovered from COVID-19.

V usage is TRBV6-2 or TRBV6-3 and J usage is TRBJ1-5; unclear D gene. The CDR3 runs 12 residues. Germline CDR1 is MNHEY and CDR2 is SVGEGT. Trimming took 4 bases from V and 4 from J, leaving 5 bases between them. The CDR3 sequence: CASSFPNQPQHF. CDR3 nucleotides: TGTGCCAGCAGTTTCCCGAATCAGCCCCAGCATTTT.

The gene calls are TRBV27 and TRBJ2-7; 8 bases are shared with TRBD1. Germline CDR1 is MNHEY and CDR2 is SMNVEV (reference sequence). With 4 bases clipped from V and 7 bases from J, the junction kept 9 bases outside the gene matches. There are 14 residues in the CDR3. This CDR3 is CASSWGQVGGEQYF. Written as DNA, the CDR3 is TGTGCCAGCAGTTGGGGACAGGTCGGGGGAGAGCAGTACTTC.

CDR3 amino acids: CSASLEGAHGYTF. The DNA for the CDR3 is TGCAGTGCTAGTTTAGAGGGGGCGCATGGCTACACCTTC. The chain has TRBV20-1 and TRBJ1-2, with 7 bases matching TRBD1. This CDR3 is 13 amino acids long. V shed 3 bases and J 6 bases; nucleotides not matched to a gene: 7. The germline CDR1 and CDR2 sequences are DFQATT and SNEGSKA (reference sequence).

This clone has a single count. The chain joins TRBV11-2 to TRBJ2-3; D is ambiguous. Per the germline V gene, CDR1 is SGHAT and CDR2 is FQNNGV. The CDR3 covers 15 residues. V shed 1 base and J shed 0 bases, with 8 bases lying between them. The CDR3: CASSLAPSSTDTQYF. The CDR3 region has the DNA TGTGCCAGCAGCTTAGCCCCCAGTAGCACAGATACGCAGTATTTT.

V is TRBV3-1 (or the pseudogene TRBV3-2) and J is TRBJ1-1; TRBD1 matches 9 bases. The CDR3 spans 15 residues. Germline-derived CDR1 and CDR2 are LGHDT and YNNKEL (reference sequence). V lost 4 bases to trimming and J lost 4 bases; unmatched junction nucleotides: 7. The DNA of the CDR3 is TGTGCCAGCAGCCTGGACAGGGGAAGGGGCACTGAAGCTTTCTTT. Residues: CASSLDRGRGTEAFF.